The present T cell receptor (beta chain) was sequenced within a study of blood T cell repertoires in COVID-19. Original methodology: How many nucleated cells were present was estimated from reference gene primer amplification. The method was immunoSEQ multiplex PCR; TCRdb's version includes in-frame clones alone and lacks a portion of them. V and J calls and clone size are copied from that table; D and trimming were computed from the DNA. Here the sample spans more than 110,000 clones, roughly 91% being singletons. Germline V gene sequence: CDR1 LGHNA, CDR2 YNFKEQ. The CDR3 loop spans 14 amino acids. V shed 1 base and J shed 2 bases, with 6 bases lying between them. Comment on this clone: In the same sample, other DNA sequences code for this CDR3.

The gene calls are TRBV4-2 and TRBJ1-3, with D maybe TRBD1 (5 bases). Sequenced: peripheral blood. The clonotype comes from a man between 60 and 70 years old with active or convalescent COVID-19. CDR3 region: CASSQGGAGNTIYF. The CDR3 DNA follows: TGTGCCAGCAGCCAAGGGGGGGCTGGAAACACCATATATTTT.